Listed below are T cell receptor beta chains from one sample, sequenced in a study of blood T cells in healthy people across ages. TCRdb recomputed calls from the 5' RACE reads with MiXCR, one row per CDR3 protein. This repertoire shows about 1.5 million distinct CDR3 sequences, 35% to 45% found once; its top ten account for less than 5%. Specimen: blood. The origin of the receptors is a woman under 30 in good health. Each CDR3 is given with its conserved first and last residue. A D gene is named only where the DNA matches it firmly. For some rows the clone size is stated as once, few or many, or as a class when expanded; others skip it.

clone_size	d_call	v_call	j_call	cdr3_nt	cdr3_aa
.	TRBD1	TRBV12-3/TRBV12-4	TRBJ1-5	TGTGCCAGCAGTCCTAGCAAAGACAGGGTAAATAATCAGCCCCAGCATTTT	CASSPSKDRVNNQPQHF
.	.	TRBV4-3	TRBJ2-6	TGCGCCAGCAGCCAAGATACAGGTTCTGGGGCCAACGGCCTGACTTTC	CASSQDTGSGANGLTF
.	.	TRBV4-1	TRBJ2-4	TGCGCCAGCAGCCAAGAAGCAGGGTCCAAAAACATTCAGTACTTC	CASSQEAGSKNIQYF
.	.	TRBV21-1	TRBJ1-2	TGTGCCAGCAGCCTCGCGTTTGGGGGCCCTAACTATGGCTACACCTTC	CASSLAFGGPNYGYTF
.	TRBD2	TRBV12-3/TRBV12-4	TRBJ2-3	TGTGCCAGCAGTTCCGGGACTAGCGGGAGGTACGCAGATACGCAGTATTTT	CASSSGTSGRYADTQYF
.	TRBD2	TRBV6-2/TRBV6-3	TRBJ2-7	TGTGCCAGCACCTACGGGGGGACGTTCTACGAGCAGTACTTC	CASTYGGTFYEQYF
few	TRBD1	TRBV7-2	TRBJ1-2	TGTGCCAGCAGACCGACAGGGGCTACTAACTATGGCTACACCTTC	CASRPTGATNYGYTF
.	.	TRBV12-3/TRBV12-4	TRBJ2-5	TGTGCCAGCAGTTTGGTCTCCGGACCCCAAGAGACCCAGTACTTC	CASSLVSGPQETQYF
.	.	TRBV9	TRBJ1-4	TGTGCCAGCAGCGAACAGGGCTACGAAAAACTGTTTTTT	CASSEQGYEKLFF
.	TRBD1	TRBV29-1	TRBJ1-2	TGCAGCGTTGACCAGGGGGGCGGCTACACCTTC	CSVDQGGGYTF
.	TRBD2	TRBV10-3	TRBJ2-2	TGTGCCACGGGACTAGAAAACACCGGGGAGCTGTTTTTT	CATGLENTGELFF
.	.	TRBV28	TRBJ1-2	TGTGCCAGCAGGGCTATACCGACGGATAAATATGGCTACACCTTC	CASRAIPTDKYGYTF
few	.	TRBV21-1	TRBJ2-5	TGTGCCAGCAGCAGGTCACAGTGCTACAATGAGCAGTACTTC	CASSRSQCYNEQYF
few	TRBD1	TRBV15	TRBJ2-7	TGTGCCACCAGCACGACAGGGCTGGGCTACGAGCAGTACTTC	CATSTTGLGYEQYF
few	.	TRBV7-2	TRBJ1-1	TGTGCCAGCAGCTTAGCCGGTGGAGCCATGAACACTGAAGCTTTCTTT	CASSLAGGAMNTEAFF
.	TRBD1	TRBV20-1	TRBJ2-3	TGCAGTGCGCCGACAGGGCTAGGAGATACGCAGTATTTT	CSAPTGLGDTQYF
few	.	TRBV4-1	TRBJ1-5	TGCGCCAGCAGCCAAGTACGTTCGCGGACAGTCCTTCAGCCCCAGCATTTT	CASSQVRSRTVLQPQHF
.	.	TRBV12-3/TRBV12-4	TRBJ1-4	TGTGCCAGCAGTCTGCAGGGTGGTTTAAACGAAAAACTGTTTTTT	CASSLQGGLNEKLFF
few	.	TRBV9	TRBJ1-1	TGTGCCAGCGCGGGGGTCCTGAACACTGAAGCTTTCTTT	CASAGVLNTEAFF
.	.	TRBV7-2	TRBJ2-3	TGTGCCAGCGGCTTAGGAGGGGCGGGGACAGATACGCAGTATTTT	CASGLGGAGTDTQYF
few	.	TRBV6-6	TRBJ1-5	TGTGCCAGCGGCCGGACGGATAGCAATCAGCCCCAGCATTTT	CASGRTDSNQPQHF
.	.	TRBV4-3	TRBJ1-5	TGCGCCAGCAGCCAGGATTGGGGCGGCAATCAGCCCCAGCATTTT	CASSQDWGGNQPQHF
.	.	TRBV11-2	TRBJ1-4	TGTGCCAGCAGCCCCCGACAGACTAATGAAAAACTGTTTTTT	CASSPRQTNEKLFF
once	TRBD1	TRBV6-1	TRBJ2-7	TGTGCCAGCAGTGTTTTTTGGGACAGGTCGAACGAGCAGTACTTC	CASSVFWDRSNEQYF
few	TRBD1	TRBV6-1	TRBJ2-7	TGTGCCAGCAGTGAACTACAGGGGGGTCCCTACGAGCAGTACTTC	CASSELQGGPYEQYF
.	.	TRBV24-1	TRBJ2-5	TGTGCCACCAGTGGTCTTCCGGGACCGCAAGAGACCCAGTACTTC	CATSGLPGPQETQYF
.	.	TRBV7-2	TRBJ2-3	TGTGCCAGCAGCTCCTTATTAGGGGCAGATACGCAGTATTTT	CASSSLLGADTQYF